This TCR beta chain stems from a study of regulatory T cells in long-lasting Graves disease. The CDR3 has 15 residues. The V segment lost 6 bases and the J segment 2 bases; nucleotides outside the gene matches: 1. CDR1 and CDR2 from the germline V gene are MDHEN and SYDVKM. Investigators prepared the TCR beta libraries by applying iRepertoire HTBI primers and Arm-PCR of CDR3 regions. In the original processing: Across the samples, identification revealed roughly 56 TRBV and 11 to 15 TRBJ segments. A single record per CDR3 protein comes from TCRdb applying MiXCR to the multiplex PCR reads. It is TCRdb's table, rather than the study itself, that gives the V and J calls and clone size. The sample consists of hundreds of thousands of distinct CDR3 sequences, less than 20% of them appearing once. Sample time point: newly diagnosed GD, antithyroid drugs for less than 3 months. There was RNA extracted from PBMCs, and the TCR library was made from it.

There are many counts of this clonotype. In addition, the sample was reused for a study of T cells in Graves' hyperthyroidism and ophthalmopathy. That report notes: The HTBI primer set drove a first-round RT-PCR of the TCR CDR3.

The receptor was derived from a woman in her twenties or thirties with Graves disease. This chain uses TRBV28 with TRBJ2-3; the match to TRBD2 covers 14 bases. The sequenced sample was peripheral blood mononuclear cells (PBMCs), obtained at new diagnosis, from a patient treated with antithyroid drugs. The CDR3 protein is CASRGLAGVTDTQYF. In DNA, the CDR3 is TGTGCCAGCAGGGGACTAGCGGGAGTCACAGATACGCAGTATTTT.